The 5 T cell receptor beta chains reported below all come from one sample, sequenced in a study of blood T cell repertoires in COVID-19 (dated by TCRdb to about 2020). The library was prepared using the immunoSEQ multiplex PCR assay. Held by TCRdb, this immuneACCESS table contains in-frame sequences only and omits some clones. Under half of the omission traces to an unresolved V gene where checked; the cause of the rest is unknown. The sample records some 250,000 clones, about 81% of which are singletons. The ten largest clones add up to under 15% of the sample. Sequenced input: peripheral blood. The receptors here all came from an older woman with active or convalescent COVID-19.

As to this clone: This clone may be a read error of a much larger clone one base away. Other DNA sequences from this sample encode an identical CDR3 as well. The V gene is TRBV30, the J gene TRBJ1-1; tentatively, D is TRBD1 (5 bases). Germline loops: CDR1 GTSNPN, CDR2 SVGIG (reference sequence). Trimming cost V 1 base and J 4 bases, with 10 bases left between them. The CDR3 is 13 amino acids. The CDR3 sequence: CAWSGTGGTEAFF. The CDR3, as DNA: TGTGCCTGGAGTGGGACCGGGGGCACTGAAGCTTTCTTT.

The chain carries TRBV6-1 and TRBJ1-6; D is undetermined. Trimming took off 1 base at V and 3 bases at J, with 10 bases between the two ends. CDR3 length: 16 amino acids. CDR1 MNHNS and CDR2 SASEGT come from the germline V gene. This CDR3 reads CASSEDALIYNSPLHF. The CDR3 DNA sequence: TGTGCCAGCAGTGAAGACGCACTGATCTATAATTCACCCCTCCACTTT.

V is TRBV27 and J is TRBJ2-7, with D unclear. The CDR3 is 13 residues long. The germline V gene has CDR1 MNHEY and CDR2 SMNVEV (reference sequence). V was shortened by 8 bases and J by 2 bases, with 13 bases between the two germline ends. CDR3 DNA sequence: TGTGCCAGCGCCCCGGCAGGAACCTACGAGCAGTACTTC. Protein product: CASAPAGTYEQYF.

J is TRBJ2-7 and V is TRBV27; 7 bases match TRBD1. Germline V CDR1 and CDR2: MNHEY, SMNVEV (reference sequence). Trimming cost V 6 bases and J 3 bases; bases outside gene matches: 8. CDR3 length: 14 amino acids. The CDR3 sequence is CASSPPDRLYEQYF. As DNA, the CDR3 is TGTGCCAGCAGCCCCCCGGACAGGCTCTACGAGCAGTACTTC.

This sequence joins TRBV7-2 and TRBJ2-2; D might be TRBD2 (7 bases). V dropped 1 base and J dropped 7 bases, with 13 bases sitting between them. The V gene's germline CDR1 is SGHTA and CDR2 FQGNSA. CDR3 length: 15 amino acids. CDR3 sequence: CASSLEGGGIGELFF. DNA of the CDR3: TGTGCCAGCAGCTTAGAGGGAGGGGGGATCGGGGAGCTGTTTTTT.